This entry features one T cell receptor (beta chain) sequence. This specimen comes from a study of blood T cells in healthy people across ages. CDR1 and CDR2 from the germline V gene are LGHNA and YNFKEQ. This CDR3 contains 15 residues. V lost 0 bases, J lost 6 bases, and 14 bases lay in between. It was with a sample-barcoded 5' primer and a J-beta primer mix that a second PCR of roughly 7 to 11 cycles was run. A single record per CDR3 protein comes from TCRdb applying MiXCR to the 5' RACE reads. The sample consists of about 780,000 distinct CDR3 sequences, about 59% of them appearing once. In terms of origin and age, donors were healthy Caucasian individuals from Russia aged about 6 to 90.

Sequenced: blood. The chain couples TRBV4-2 to TRBJ1-2, with D unclear. The source of this sequence is a man aged 25-45 years in good health. The CDR3 DNA sequence: TGTGCCAGCAGCCAAGATAGCGGAAGAAGGAATGGCTACACCTTC. Protein: CASSQDSGRRNGYTF.